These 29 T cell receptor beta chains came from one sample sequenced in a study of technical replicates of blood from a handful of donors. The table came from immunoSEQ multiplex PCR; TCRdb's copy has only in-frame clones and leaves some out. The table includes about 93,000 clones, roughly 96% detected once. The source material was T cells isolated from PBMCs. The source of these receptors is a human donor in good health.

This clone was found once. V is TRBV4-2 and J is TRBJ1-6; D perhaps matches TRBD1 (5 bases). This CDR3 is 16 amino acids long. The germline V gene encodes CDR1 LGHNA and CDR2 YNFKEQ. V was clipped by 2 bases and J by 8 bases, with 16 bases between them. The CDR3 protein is CASSQTPRVDDSPLHF. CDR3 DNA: TGTGCCAGCAGCCAAACCCCCAGGGTGGATGATTCACCCCTCCACTTT.

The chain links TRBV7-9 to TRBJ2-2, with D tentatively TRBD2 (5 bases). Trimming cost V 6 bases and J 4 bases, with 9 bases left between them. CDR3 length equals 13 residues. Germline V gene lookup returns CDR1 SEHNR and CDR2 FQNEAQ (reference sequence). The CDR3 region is CASSPEGTGELFF. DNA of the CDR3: TGTGCCAGCAGTCCCGAGGGCACCGGGGAGCTGTTTTTT.

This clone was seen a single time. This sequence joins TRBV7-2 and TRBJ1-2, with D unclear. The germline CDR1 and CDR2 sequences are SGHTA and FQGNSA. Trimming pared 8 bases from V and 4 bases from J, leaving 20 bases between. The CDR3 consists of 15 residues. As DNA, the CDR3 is TGTGCCAGCCCCCTTCGGTTAGGAGAAATCTATGGCTACACCTTC. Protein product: CASPLRLGEIYGYTF.

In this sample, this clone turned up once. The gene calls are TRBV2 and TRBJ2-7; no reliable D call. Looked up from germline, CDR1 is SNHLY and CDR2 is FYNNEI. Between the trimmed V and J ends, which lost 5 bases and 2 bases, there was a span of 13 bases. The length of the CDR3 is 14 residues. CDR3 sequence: CASSSPRRPYEQYF. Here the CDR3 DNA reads TGTGCCAGCAGTTCGCCGAGGAGACCCTACGAGCAGTACTTC.

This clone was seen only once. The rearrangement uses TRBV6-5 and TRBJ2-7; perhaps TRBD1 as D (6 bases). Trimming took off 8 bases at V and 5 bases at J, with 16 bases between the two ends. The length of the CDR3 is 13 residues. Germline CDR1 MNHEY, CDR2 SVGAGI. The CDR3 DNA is TGTGCCAGCTCAGGAAACAGGGACGACGAGCAGTACTTC. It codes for CASSGNRDDEQYF.

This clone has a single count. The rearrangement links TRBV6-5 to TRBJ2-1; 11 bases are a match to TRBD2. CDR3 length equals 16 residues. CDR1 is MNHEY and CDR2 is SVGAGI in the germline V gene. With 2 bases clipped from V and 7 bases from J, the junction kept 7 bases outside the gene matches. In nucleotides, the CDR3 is TGTGCCAGCAGTTACGGGACTAGCGGCGCACGGAATGAGCAGTTCTTC. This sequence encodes CASSYGTSGARNEQFF.

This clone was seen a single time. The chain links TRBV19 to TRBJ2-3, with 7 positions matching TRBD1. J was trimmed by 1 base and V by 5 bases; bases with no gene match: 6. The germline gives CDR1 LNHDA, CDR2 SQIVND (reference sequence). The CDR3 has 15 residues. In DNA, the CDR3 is TGTGCCAGTAGTGATCCTACAGGGGGCACAGATACGCAGTATTTT. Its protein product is CASSDPTGGTDTQYF.

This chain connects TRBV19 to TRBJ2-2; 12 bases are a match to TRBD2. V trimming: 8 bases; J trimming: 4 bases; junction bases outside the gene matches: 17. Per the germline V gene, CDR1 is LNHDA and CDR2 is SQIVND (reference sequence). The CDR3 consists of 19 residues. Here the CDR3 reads CASLTSIASGGASTGELFF. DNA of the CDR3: TGTGCCAGTCTCACTTCCATAGCTAGCGGGGGGGCGAGCACCGGGGAGCTGTTTTTT.

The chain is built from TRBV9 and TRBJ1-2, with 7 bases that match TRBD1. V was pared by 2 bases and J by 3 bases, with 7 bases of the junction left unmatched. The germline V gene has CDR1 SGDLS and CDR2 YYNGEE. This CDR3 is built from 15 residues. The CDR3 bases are TGTGCCAGCAGCGTCCGGGACAGCAACCACTATGGCTACACCTTC. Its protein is CASSVRDSNHYGYTF.

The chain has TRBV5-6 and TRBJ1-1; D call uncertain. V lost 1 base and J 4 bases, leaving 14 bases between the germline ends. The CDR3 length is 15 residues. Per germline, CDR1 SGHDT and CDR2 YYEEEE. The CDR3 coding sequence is TGTGCCAGCAGCTTGAGTCCGGGTATGGCCACTGAAGCTTTCTTT. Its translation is CASSLSPGMATEAFF.

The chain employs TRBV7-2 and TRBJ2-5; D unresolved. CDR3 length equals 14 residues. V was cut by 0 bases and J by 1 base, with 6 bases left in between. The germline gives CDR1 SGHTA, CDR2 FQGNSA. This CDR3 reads CASSLAAIQETQYF. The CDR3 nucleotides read TGTGCCAGCAGCTTAGCAGCTATCCAAGAGACCCAGTACTTC.

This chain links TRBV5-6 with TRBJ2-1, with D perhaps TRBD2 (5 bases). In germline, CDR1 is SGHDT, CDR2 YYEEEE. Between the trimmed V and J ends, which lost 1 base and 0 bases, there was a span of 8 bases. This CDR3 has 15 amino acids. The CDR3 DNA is TGTGCCAGCAGCTTGAGCGGAAACTCCTACAATGAGCAGTTCTTC. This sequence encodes CASSLSGNSYNEQFF.

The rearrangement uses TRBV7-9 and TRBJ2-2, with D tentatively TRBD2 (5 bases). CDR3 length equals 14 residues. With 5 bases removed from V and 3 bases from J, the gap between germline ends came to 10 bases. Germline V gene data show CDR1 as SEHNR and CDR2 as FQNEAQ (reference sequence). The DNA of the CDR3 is TGTGCCAGCAGCCCCGGGATTTACACCGGGGAGCTGTTTTTT. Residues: CASSPGIYTGELFF.

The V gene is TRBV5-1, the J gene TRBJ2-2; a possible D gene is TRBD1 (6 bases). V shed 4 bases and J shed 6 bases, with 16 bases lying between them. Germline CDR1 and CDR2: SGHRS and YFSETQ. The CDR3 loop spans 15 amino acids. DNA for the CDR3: TGCGCCAGCAGCCAAGGTAACAGGGTCGCCGGGGAGCTGTTTTTT. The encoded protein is CASSQGNRVAGELFF.

CDR3 region: CSVEGTSDTDTQYF. Here the CDR3 DNA reads TGCAGCGTTGAAGGGACTAGCGACACAGATACGCAGTATTTT. The chain links TRBV29-1 to TRBJ2-3; 9 positions match TRBD2. Germline assignment: CDR1 SQVTM and CDR2 ANQGSEA. The CDR3 is made up of 14 amino acids. V shed 1 base and J 2 bases; nucleotides not matched to a gene: 1.

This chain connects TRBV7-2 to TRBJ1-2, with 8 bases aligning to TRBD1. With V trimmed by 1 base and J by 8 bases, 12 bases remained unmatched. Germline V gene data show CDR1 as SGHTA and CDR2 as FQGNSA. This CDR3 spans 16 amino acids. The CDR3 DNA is TGTGCCAGCAGCTTAGGAGGGACAGGATCGGATCGAGGCTACACCTTC. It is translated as CASSLGGTGSDRGYTF.

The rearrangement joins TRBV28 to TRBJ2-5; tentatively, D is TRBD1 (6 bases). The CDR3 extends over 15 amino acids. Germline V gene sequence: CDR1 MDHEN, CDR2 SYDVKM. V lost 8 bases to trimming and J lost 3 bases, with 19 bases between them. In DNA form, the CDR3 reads TGTGCCAGCTTCTCTGCTTTGGGGGCTGAAGAGACCCAGTACTTC. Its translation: CASFSALGAEETQYF.

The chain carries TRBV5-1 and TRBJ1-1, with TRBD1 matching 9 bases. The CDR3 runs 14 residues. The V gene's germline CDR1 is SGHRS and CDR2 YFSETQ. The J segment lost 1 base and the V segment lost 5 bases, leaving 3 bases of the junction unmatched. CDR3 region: CASRGDRENTEAFF. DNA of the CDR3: TGCGCCAGCAGGGGGGACAGGGAGAACACTGAAGCTTTCTTT.

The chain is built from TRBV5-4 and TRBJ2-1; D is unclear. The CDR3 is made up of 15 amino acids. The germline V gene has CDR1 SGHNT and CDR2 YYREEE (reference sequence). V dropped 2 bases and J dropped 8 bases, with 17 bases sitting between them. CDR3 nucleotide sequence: TGTGCCAGCAGCTTAAGGCCGGAGTCCTTCGATGAGCAGTTCTTC. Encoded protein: CASSLRPESFDEQFF.

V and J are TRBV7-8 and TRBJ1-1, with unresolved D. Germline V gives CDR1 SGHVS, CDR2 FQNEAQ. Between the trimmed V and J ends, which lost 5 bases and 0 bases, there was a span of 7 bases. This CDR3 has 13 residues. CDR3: CASSGGLNTEAFF. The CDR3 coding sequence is TGTGCCAGCAGCGGAGGGTTGAACACTGAAGCTTTCTTT.

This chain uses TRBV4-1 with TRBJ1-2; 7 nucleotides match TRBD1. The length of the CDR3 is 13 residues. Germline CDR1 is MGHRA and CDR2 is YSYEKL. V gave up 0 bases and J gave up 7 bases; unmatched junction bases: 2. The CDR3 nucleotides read TGCGCCAGCAGCCAAGAGACAGGGAGTGGCTACACCTTC. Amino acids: CASSQETGSGYTF.

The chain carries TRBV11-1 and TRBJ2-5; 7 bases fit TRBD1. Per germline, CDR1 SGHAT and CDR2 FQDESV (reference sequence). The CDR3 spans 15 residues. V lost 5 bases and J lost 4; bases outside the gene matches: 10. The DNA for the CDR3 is TGTGCCAGCAGCACCCGACAGGGTTGGGTAGAGACCCAGTACTTC. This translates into CASSTRQGWVETQYF.

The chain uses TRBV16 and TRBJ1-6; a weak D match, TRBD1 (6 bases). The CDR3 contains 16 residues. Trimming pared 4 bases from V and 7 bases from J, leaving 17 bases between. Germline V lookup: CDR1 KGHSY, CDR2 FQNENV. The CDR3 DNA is TGTGCCAGCAGCCTAATAGATAGGACAGAGAATTCACCCCTCCACTTT. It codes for CASSLIDRTENSPLHF.

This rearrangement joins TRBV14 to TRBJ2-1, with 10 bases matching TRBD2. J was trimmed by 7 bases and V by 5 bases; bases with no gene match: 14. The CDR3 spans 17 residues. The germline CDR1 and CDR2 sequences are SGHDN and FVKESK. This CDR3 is CASSSGRLAGVWNEQFF. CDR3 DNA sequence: TGTGCCAGCAGCAGCGGTCGGCTAGCGGGGGTATGGAATGAGCAGTTCTTC.

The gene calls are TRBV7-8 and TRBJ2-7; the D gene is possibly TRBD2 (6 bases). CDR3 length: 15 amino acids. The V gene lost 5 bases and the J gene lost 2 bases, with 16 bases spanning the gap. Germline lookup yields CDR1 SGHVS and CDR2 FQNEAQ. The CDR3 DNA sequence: TGTGCCAGCAGCGACCCTCTAGCGCCCGCCTACGAGCAGTACTTC. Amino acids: CASSDPLAPAYEQYF. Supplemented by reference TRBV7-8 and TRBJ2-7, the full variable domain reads GAGVSQSPRYKVAKRGQDVALRCDPISGHVSLFWYQQALGQGPEFLTYFQNEAQLDKSGLPSDRFFAERPEGSVSTLKIQRTQQEDSAVYLCASSDPLAPAYEQYFGPGTRLTVT.

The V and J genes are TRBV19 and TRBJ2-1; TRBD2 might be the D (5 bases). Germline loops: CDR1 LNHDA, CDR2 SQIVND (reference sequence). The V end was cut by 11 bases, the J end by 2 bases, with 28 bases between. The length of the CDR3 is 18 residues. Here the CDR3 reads CAEKVVSGRGEAYNEQFF. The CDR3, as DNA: TGTGCCGAAAAGGTGGTTTCAGGCCGGGGTGAAGCCTACAATGAGCAGTTCTTC.

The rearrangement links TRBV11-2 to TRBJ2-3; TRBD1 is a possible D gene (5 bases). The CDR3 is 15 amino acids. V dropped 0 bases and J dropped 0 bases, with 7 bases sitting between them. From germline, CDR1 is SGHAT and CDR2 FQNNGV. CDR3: CASSLEGASTDTQYF. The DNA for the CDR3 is TGTGCCAGCAGCTTAGAAGGGGCTAGCACAGATACGCAGTATTTT.

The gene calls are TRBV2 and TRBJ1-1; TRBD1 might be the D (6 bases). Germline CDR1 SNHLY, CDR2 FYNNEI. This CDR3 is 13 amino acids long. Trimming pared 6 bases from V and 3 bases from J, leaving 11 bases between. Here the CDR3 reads CASRDRMDTEAFF. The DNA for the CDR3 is TGTGCCAGCAGAGACAGGATGGACACTGAAGCTTTCTTT.

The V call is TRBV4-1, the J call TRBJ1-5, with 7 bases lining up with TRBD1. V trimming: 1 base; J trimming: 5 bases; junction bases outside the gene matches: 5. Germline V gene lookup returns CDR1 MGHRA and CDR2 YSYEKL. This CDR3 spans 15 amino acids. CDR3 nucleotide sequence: TGCGCCAGCAGCCAAGGACAGGGAGAATATCAGCCCCAGCATTTT. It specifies CASSQGQGEYQPQHF.